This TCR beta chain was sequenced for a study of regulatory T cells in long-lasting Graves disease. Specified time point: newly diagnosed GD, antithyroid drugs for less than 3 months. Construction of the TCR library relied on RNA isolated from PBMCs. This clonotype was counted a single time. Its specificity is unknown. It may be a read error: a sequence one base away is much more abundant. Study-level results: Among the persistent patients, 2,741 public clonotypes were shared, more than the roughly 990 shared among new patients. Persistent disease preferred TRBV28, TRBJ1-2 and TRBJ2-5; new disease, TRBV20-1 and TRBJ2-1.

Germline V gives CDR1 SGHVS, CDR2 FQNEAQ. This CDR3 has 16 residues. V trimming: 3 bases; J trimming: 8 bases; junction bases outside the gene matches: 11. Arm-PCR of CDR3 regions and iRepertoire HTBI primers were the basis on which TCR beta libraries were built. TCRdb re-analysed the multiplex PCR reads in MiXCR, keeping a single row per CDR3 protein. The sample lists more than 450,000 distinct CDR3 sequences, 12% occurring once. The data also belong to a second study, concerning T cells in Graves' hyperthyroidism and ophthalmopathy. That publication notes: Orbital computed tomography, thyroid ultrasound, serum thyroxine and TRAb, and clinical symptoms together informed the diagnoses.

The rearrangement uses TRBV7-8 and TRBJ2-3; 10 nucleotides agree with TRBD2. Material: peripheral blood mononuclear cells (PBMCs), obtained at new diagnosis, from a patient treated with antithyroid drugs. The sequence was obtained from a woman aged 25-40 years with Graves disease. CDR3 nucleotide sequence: TGTGCCAGCAGCTTTTCCGGGACTAGCGTCCCAAGTACGCAGTATTTT. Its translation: CASSFSGTSVPSTQYF.